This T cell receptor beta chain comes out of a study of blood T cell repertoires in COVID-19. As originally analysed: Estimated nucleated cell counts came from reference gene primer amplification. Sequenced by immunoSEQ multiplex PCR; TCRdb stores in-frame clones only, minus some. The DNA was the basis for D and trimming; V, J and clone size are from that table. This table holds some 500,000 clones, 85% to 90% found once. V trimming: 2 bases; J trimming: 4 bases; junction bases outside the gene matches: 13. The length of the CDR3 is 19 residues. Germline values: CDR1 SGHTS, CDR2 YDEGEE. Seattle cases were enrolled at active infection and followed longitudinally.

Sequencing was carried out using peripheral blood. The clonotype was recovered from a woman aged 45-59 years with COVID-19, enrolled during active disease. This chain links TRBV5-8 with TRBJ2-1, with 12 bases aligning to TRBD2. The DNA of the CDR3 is TGTGCCAGCAGCTTCAGCCTAGCGGGGGGGCCGTACGGTTACAATGAGCAGTTCTTC. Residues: CASSFSLAGGPYGYNEQFF.